The rows below give T cell receptor beta chains drawn from one sample of a study of blood T cell repertoires in COVID-19. Profiling relied on immunoSEQ multiplex PCR, and the TCRdb table lists in-frame clones only, not all of them. The sample shows some 74,000 clones, around 80% of them seen only once. The source material was peripheral blood. All receptors come from a human donor in a cohort sampled during active COVID-19. Both conserved end residues are part of each CDR3. The D gene is left open where the match is weak. Rows may omit the clone size; those that give it use once, few, many or a size class.

d_call,v_call,j_call,clone_size,cdr3_nt,cdr3_aa
-,TRBV2,TRBJ1-5,-,TGTGCCAGCAGACTCGGGAGTAATAGCAATCAGCCCCAGCATTTT,CASRLGSNSNQPQHF
-,TRBV5-4,TRBJ1-2,few,TGTGCCAGCAGCTGGGTGGGACAATTAAGCTACACCTTC,CASSWVGQLSYTF
TRBD2,TRBV7-6,TRBJ2-3,-,TGTGCCAGCAGCGCTAGCGGGAGGACAGATACGCAGTATTTT,CASSASGRTDTQYF
TRBD1,TRBV24-1,TRBJ2-1,-,TGTGCCACCAGTGATATCCGGGACAGGGGCCTTTTCTTC,CATSDIRDRGLFF
-,TRBV5-1,TRBJ1-1,-,TGCGCCAGCAGCTTGGGGGCAGACACTGAAGCTTTCTTT,CASSLGADTEAFF
TRBD1,TRBV6-2/TRBV6-3,TRBJ1-2,-,TGTGCCAGCAGTTACTCGATGACAGGGGTTGGCTACACCTTC,CASSYSMTGVGYTF
TRBD1,TRBV6-5,TRBJ1-6,once,TGTGCCAGCAGAGGACAGGGTCTCGCCAATTCACCCCTCCACTTT,CASRGQGLANSPLHF
TRBD2,TRBV24-1,TRBJ2-1,medium-sized,TGTGCCACCAGTGATACTTCGGGACTAGCCAACACTAATGAGCAGTTCTTC,CATSDTSGLANTNEQFF
-,TRBV7-9,TRBJ1-1,few,TGTGCCAGTACCACGCAGCGTCCTGAAGCTTTCTTT,CASTTQRPEAFF
TRBD2,TRBV9,TRBJ2-3,-,TGTGCCAGCAGCGCAGGGACTAGCGGGGGGTGGAGCACAGATACGCAGTATTTT,CASSAGTSGGWSTDTQYF
-,TRBV7-3,TRBJ2-2,-,TGTGCCAGCAGCGCACTAGCAACCGGGGAGCTGTTTTTT,CASSALATGELFF
TRBD1,TRBV19,TRBJ2-1,-,TGTGCCAGTAGTACGTCGGGACAGGGTCCCAATGAGCAGTTCTTC,CASSTSGQGPNEQFF
-,TRBV7-2,TRBJ1-2,-,TGTGCCACCAGCTGGCGCGGAGACTATGGCTACACCTTC,CATSWRGDYGYTF
-,TRBV15,TRBJ2-4,-,TGTGCCACCAGCAGAGCCCGAGGGCGGGGGCAGGAAAACATTCAGTACTTC,CATSRARGRGQENIQYF
-,TRBV28,TRBJ1-3,few,TGTGCCAGCAGTCAGGCAGGGGCCTTTGGAAACACCATATATTTT,CASSQAGAFGNTIYF
TRBD2,TRBV9,TRBJ2-1,-,TGTGCCAGCAGCTTACTAGCGGGGGCCTCCAATGAGCAGTTCTTC,CASSLLAGASNEQFF
-,TRBV24-1,TRBJ2-1,-,TGTGCCACCGGAAAAGGGTCAGGGTCATCGTCCTACAATGAGCAGTTCTTC,CATGKGSGSSSYNEQFF
-,TRBV5-6,TRBJ1-2,few,TGTGCCAGCAGCTTCGTCACCTTGGCCTATGGCTACACCTTC,CASSFVTLAYGYTF
-,TRBV24-1,TRBJ2-3,-,TGTGCCACCAGCGGTTCCACAGATACGCAGTATTTT,CATSGSTDTQYF
TRBD1,TRBV28,TRBJ1-4,once,TGTGCCAGCAGTTTAAGTGGGCAGGGGGGTGAAAAACTGTTTTTT,CASSLSGQGGEKLFF
-,TRBV6-2/TRBV6-3,TRBJ1-1,-,TGTGCCAGCAGACCTAACACAGGGACGAACACTGAAGCTTTCTTT,CASRPNTGTNTEAFF
TRBD2,TRBV6-6,TRBJ2-7,-,TGTGCCAGCATCGAGGGGACTAGAGCCGGCGAGCAGTACTTC,CASIEGTRAGEQYF
-,TRBV5-4,TRBJ2-7,once,TGTGCCAGCAGCGAAGCCGGGTACGAGCAGTACTTC,CASSEAGYEQYF
TRBD1,TRBV27,TRBJ1-1,-,TGTGCCAGCAGTTTCCAGGGGGCCATTGGGCAAACTGAAGCTTTCTTT,CASSFQGAIGQTEAFF
TRBD2,TRBV11-1,TRBJ2-1,-,TGTGCCAGCAGCTTTCCGCGGGAGGGAGTCGAGCAGTTCTTC,CASSFPREGVEQFF
TRBD2,TRBV19,TRBJ2-4,-,TGTGCCAGTAGTGCGCTAGCGGGGGGGCCAACCAAAAACATTCAGTACTTC,CASSALAGGPTKNIQYF
TRBD2,TRBV28,TRBJ2-3,-,TGTGCCAGCAGTTTTGGCGGAGCGGGAAAAGATACGCAGTATTTT,CASSFGGAGKDTQYF
TRBD1,TRBV27,TRBJ1-2,-,TGTGCCAGCAGTCTCTTCCAGGGACAGGGAGGTGATGGCTACACCTTC,CASSLFQGQGGDGYTF
-,TRBV5-1,TRBJ2-7,once,TGCGCCAGCAGCTTGGATTGGGAGATCGGCGAGCAGTACTTC,CASSLDWEIGEQYF
-,TRBV6-4,TRBJ1-2,-,TGTGCCAGCAGTGCTCATAGTCGGGACACTACATATAGCTACACCTTC,CASSAHSRDTTYSYTF
-,TRBV5-1,TRBJ2-5,-,TGCGCCAGCAGCTTGGAGGTGGGAGTCGGGGAGACCCAGTACTTC,CASSLEVGVGETQYF
-,TRBV3-1/TRBV3-2,TRBJ2-3,-,TGTGCCAGCAGCCGGACTGTTGATACGCAGTATTTT,CASSRTVDTQYF
TRBD1,TRBV3-1/TRBV3-2,TRBJ1-1,-,TGTGCCAGCAGCCGAGGACAGGAATCCATGAACACTGAAGCTTTCTTT,CASSRGQESMNTEAFF
-,TRBV27,TRBJ1-2,-,TGTGCCAGCAGTTTATCCCCCTTGACAGGAGCTGGCTACACCTTC,CASSLSPLTGAGYTF
TRBD2,TRBV6-4,TRBJ2-1,once,TGTGCCAGCAGTGACATAGGACTAGCGGGAGGGGTTGTGGATGAGCAGTTCTTC,CASSDIGLAGGVVDEQFF